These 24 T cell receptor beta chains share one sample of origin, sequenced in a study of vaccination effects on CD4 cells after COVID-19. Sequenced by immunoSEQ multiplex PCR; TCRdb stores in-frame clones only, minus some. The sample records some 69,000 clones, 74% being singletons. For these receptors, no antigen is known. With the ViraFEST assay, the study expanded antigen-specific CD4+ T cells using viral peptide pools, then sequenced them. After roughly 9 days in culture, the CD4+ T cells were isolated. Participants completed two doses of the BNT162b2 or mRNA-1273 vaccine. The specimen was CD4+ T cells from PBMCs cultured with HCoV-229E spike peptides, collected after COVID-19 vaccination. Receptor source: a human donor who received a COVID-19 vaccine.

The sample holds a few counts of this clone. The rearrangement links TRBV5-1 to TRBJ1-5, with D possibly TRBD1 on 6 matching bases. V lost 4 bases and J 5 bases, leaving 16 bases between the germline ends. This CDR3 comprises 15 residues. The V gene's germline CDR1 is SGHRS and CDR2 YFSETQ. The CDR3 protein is CASSKGVEGDQPQHF. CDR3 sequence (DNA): TGCGCCAGCAGCAAAGGAGTGGAGGGGGATCAGCCCCAGCATTTT.

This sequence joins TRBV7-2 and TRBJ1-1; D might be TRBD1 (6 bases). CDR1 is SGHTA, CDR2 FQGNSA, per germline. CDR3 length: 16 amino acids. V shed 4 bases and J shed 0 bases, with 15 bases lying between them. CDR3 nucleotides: TGTGCCAGCAGCTCTCGACAGGCCGTACTGAACACTGAAGCTTTCTTT. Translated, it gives CASSSRQAVLNTEAFF. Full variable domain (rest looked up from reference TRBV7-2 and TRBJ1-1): GAGVSQSPSNKVTEKGKDVELRCDPISGHTALYWYRQSLGQGLEFLIYFQGNSAPDKSGLPSDRFSAERTGGSVSTLTIQRTQQEDSAVYLCASSSRQAVLNTEAFFGQGTRLTVV.

The CDR3 loop is CASSLELAGGREQFF. CDR3 bases: TGCGCCAGCAGCTTGGAGCTAGCGGGGGGAAGGGAGCAGTTCTTC. The chain has TRBV5-1 and TRBJ2-1, with TRBD2 matching over 11 bases. Germline CDR1 and CDR2: SGHRS and YFSETQ. J lost 10 bases, V lost 0 bases, and 6 bases had no gene match. This CDR3 region has 15 residues.

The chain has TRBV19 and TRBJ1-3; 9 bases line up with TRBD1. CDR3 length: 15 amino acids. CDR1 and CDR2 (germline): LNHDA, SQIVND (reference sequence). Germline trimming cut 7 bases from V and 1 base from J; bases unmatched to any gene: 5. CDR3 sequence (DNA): TGTGCCAGTACGACAGGGGGGAAATCTGGAAACACCATATATTTT. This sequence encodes CASTTGGKSGNTIYF.

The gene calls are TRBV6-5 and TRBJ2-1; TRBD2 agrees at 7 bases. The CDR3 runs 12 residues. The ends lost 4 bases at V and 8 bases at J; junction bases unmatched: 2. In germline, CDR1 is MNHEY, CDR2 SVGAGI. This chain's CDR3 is CASSSAGDEQFF. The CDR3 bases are TGTGCCAGCAGTTCGGCGGGAGATGAGCAGTTCTTC.

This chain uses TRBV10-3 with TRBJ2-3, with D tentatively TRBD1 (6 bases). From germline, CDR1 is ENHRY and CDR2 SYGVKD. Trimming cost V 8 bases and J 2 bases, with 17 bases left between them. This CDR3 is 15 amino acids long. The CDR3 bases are TGTGCCATCGGCAGGGGCCCGTCTAACACAGATACGCAGTATTTT. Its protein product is CAIGRGPSNTDTQYF.

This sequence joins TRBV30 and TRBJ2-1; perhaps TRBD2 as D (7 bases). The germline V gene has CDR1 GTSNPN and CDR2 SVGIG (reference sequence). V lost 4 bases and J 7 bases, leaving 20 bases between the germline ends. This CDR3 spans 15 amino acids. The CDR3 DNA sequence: TGTGCCTGGACCCGAAACGGGGGGCGCGGTAATGAGCAGTTCTTC. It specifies CAWTRNGGRGNEQFF. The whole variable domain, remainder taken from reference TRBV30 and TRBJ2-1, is SQTIHQWPATLVQPVGSPLSLECTVEGTSNPNLYWYRQAAGRGLQLLFYSVGIGQISSEVPQNLSASRPQDRQFILSSKKLLLSDSGFYLCAWTRNGGRGNEQFFGPGTRLTVL.

The CDR3 coding sequence is TGCGCCAGCAGCTTGCCGGGGCTGGACAATGAGCAGTTCTTC. It specifies CASSLPGLDNEQFF. V gene TRBV5-1 combines with J gene TRBJ2-1; the D call may be TRBD1 or TRBD2 (5 bases each). Trimming took off 1 base at V and 5 bases at J, with 10 bases between the two ends. The CDR3 extends over 14 amino acids. Germline V lookup: CDR1 SGHRS, CDR2 YFSETQ.

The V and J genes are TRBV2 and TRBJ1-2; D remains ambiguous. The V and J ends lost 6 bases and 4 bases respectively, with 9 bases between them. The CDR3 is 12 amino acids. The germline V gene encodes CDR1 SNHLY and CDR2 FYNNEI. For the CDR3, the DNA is TGTGCCAGCAGGGAGAATCTCTATGGCTACACCTTC. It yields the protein CASRENLYGYTF. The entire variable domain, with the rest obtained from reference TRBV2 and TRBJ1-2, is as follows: EPEVTQTPSHQVTQMGQEVILRCVPISNHLYFYWYRQILGQKVEFLVSFYNNEISEKSEIFDDQFSVERPDGSNFTLKIRSTKLEDSAMYFCASRENLYGYTFGSGTRLTVV.

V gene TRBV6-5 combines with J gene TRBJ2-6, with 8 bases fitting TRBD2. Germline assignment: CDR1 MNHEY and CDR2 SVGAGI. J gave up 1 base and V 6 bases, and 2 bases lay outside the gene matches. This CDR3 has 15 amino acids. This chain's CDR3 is CASRSGGSGANVLTF. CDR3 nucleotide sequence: TGTGCCAGCAGGAGCGGGGGATCTGGGGCCAACGTCCTGACTTTC.

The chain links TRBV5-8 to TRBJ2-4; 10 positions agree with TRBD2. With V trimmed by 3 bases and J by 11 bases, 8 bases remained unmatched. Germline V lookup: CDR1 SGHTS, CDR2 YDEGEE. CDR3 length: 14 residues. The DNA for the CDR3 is TGTGCCAGCAGCTCCGGGACTAGCGTTGGCGTTCAGTACTTC. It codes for CASSSGTSVGVQYF.

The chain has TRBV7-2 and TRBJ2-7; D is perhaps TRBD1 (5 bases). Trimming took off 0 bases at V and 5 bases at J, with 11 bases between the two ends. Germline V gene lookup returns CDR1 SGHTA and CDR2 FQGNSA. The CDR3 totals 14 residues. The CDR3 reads CASSLAVQGNEQYV. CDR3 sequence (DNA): TGTGCCAGCAGCTTAGCAGTGCAGGGTAACGAGCAGTACGTC.

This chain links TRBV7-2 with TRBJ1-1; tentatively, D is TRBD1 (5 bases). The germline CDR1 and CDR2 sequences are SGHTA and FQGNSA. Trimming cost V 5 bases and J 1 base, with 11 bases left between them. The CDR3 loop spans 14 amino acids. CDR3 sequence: CASSPRGRNTEAFF. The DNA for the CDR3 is TGTGCCAGCAGCCCCCGGGGGAGGAACACTGAAGCTTTCTTT.

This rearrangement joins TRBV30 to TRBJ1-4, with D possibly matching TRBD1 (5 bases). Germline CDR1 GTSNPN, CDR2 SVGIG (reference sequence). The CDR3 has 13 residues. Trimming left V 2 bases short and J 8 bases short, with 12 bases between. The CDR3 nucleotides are TGTGCCTGGAGTATTCAGGGCGGGGAAAAACTGTTTTTT. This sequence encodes CAWSIQGGEKLFF.

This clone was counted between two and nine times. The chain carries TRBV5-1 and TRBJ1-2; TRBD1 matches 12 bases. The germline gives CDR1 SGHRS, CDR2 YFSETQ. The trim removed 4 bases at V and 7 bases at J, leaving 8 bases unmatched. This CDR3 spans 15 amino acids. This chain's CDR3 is CASSITGTGGLGYTF. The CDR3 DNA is TGCGCCAGCAGCATAACCGGGACAGGGGGCCTTGGCTACACCTTC.

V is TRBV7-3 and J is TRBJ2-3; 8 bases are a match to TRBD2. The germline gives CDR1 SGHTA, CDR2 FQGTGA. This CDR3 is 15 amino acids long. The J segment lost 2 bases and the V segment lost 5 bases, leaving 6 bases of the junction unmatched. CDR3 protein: CASSPGGGPTDTQYF. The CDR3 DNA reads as TGTGCCAGCAGCCCCGGGGGGGGCCCCACAGATACGCAGTATTTT.

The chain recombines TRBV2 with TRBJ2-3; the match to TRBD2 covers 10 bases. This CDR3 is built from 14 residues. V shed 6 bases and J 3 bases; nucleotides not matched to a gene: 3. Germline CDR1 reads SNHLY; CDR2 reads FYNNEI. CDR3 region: CASRSSGSTDTQYF. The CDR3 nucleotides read TGTGCCAGCAGATCTAGCGGGAGTACAGATACGCAGTATTTT.

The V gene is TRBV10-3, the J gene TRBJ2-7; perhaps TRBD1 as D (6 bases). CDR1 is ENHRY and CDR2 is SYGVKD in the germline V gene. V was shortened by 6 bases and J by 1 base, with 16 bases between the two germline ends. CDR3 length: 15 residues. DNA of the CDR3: TGTGCCATCAGCGACAGGTCGAAGCCTTCCTACGAGCAGTACGTC. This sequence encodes CAISDRSKPSYEQYV.

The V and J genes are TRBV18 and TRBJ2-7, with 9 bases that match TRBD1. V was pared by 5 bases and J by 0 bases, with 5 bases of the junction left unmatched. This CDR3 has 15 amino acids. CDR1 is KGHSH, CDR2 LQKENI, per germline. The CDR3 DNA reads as TGTGCCAGCTCAAAGACAGGGGGTTCCTCCTACGAGCAGTACGTC. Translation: CASSKTGGSSYEQYV.

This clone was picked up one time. This CDR3 is CASSPGPQAYNEQFF. The CDR3 DNA sequence: TGCGCCAGCAGCCCGGGACCGCAAGCCTACAATGAGCAGTTCTTC. The chain carries TRBV5-1 and TRBJ2-1; perhaps D is TRBD1 or TRBD2 (5 bases each). The V gene lost 4 bases and the J gene lost 2 bases, with 13 bases spanning the gap. The CDR3 spans 15 residues. CDR1 is SGHRS, CDR2 YFSETQ, per germline.

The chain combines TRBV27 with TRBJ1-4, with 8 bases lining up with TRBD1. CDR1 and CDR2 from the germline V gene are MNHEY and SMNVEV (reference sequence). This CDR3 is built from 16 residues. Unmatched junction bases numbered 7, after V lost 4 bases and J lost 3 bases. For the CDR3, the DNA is TGTGCCAGCAGTTATGACAGGGGAGCTTCTAATGAAAAACTGTTTTTT. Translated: CASSYDRGASNEKLFF.

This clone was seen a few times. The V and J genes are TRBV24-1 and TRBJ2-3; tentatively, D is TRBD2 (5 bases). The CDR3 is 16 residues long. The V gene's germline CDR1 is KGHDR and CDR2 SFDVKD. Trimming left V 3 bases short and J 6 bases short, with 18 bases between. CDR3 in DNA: TGTGCCACCAGTGATCGAAGCGGCGATACGATGGATACGCAGTATTTT. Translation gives CATSDRSGDTMDTQYF.

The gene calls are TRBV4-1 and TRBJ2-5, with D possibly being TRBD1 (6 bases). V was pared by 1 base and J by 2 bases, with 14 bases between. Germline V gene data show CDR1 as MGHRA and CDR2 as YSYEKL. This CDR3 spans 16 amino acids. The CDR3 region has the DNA TGCGCCAGCAGCCAAGGAAAAACAGGGATACAAGAGACCCAGTACTTC. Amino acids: CASSQGKTGIQETQYF.

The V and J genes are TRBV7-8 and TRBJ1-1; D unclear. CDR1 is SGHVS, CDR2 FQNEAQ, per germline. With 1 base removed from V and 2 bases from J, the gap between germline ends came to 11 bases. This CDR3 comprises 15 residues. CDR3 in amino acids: CASSLDLVRNTEAFF. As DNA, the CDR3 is TGTGCCAGCAGCTTAGATTTGGTCAGAAACACTGAAGCTTTCTTT.